The 24 T cell receptor beta chains below come from one sample, sequenced in a study of blood T cells in healthy people across ages. Combining a sample-barcoded 5' primer with a J-beta primer mix, a second PCR ran for 7 to 11 cycles. TCRdb re-derived calls from the 5' RACE reads in MiXCR, one entry per CDR3 protein. The sample carries 760,000 or so distinct CDR3 sequences, 20% to 30% recorded once. Separately, the same data were catalogued under a study of T cells of mothers and their children.

Sequenced input: blood. The receptors derive from a boy aged 5-17 years in good health.

Details on this clonotype: A read error may produce the germline difference seen at one junction end. The CDR3 protein is CASRLGGDTQYF. The CDR3 coding sequence is TGTGCCAGCAGATTAGGAGGAGATACGCAGTATTTT. The chain recombines TRBV12-3 or TRBV12-4 with TRBJ2-3; the D gene is possibly TRBD2 (5 bases). CDR3 length: 12 residues.

The rearrangement joins TRBV20-1 to TRBJ2-1; 13 positions agree with TRBD2. The CDR3 is 15 residues long. CDR1 DFQATT and CDR2 SNEGSKA come from the germline V gene (reference sequence). J was trimmed by 3 bases and V by 5 bases; bases with no gene match: 4. This CDR3 reads CSAQTSGRFYNEQFF. Here the CDR3 DNA reads TGCAGTGCTCAGACTAGCGGGAGGTTCTACAATGAGCAGTTCTTC.

The chain uses TRBV5-1 and TRBJ2-7, with D perhaps TRBD2 (5 bases). CDR1 is SGHRS and CDR2 is YFSETQ in the germline V gene. Trimming removed 0 bases from V and 2 bases from J, with 12 bases in between. This CDR3 region has 15 residues. The CDR3 reads CASSLEARGTYEQYF. The CDR3 DNA reads TGCGCCAGCAGCTTGGAGGCACGGGGAACCTACGAGCAGTACTTC.

The chain links TRBV27 to TRBJ2-1; TRBD2 might be the D (5 bases). Trimming stripped 0 bases from V and 4 bases from J, with 10 bases between. The length of the CDR3 is 15 residues. The V gene's germline CDR1 is MNHEY and CDR2 SMNVEV (reference sequence). CDR3 region: CASSLSSDLYNEQFF. The CDR3 region has the DNA TGTGCCAGCAGTTTATCTAGCGACCTTTACAATGAGCAGTTCTTC.

This clonotype was observed a handful of times. The V gene is TRBV20-1, the J gene TRBJ2-5; D may correspond to TRBD1 or TRBD2 (5 bases each). The end of the DNA is better explained by TRBJ2-7, so the J call may be wrong. The CDR3 is 13 amino acids. The germline V gene encodes CDR1 DFQATT and CDR2 SNEGSKA (reference sequence). The CDR3 protein is CSAYSGTDYEQYF. The CDR3 nucleotides read TGCAGTGCCTATTCCGGGACGGACTACGAGCAGTACTTC.

This clonotype was detected a few times. A read error may produce the germline difference seen at one junction end. V gene TRBV18 combines with J gene TRBJ2-3, with D possibly TRBD1 on 5 matching bases. Germline V lookup: CDR1 KGHSH, CDR2 LQKENI. This CDR3 comprises 17 residues. This CDR3 is CASSPQAGRASLNTQYF. The CDR3 DNA reads TGTGCCAGCTCGCCACAGGCCGGACGGGCATCTCTTAATACGCAGTATTTT.

V and J are TRBV12-3 or TRBV12-4 and TRBJ2-5, with a tentative D call TRBD2 (6 bases). The ends were cut back, 7 bases at V and 5 bases at J, with 11 bases in the middle. This CDR3 contains 12 residues. The CDR3 DNA sequence: TGTGCCAGCAATCCTCGGGGGGAGACCCAGTACTTC. It is translated as CASNPRGETQYF.

This sequence joins TRBV7-9 and TRBJ2-3; no definite D call. The germline V gene has CDR1 SEHNR and CDR2 FQNEAQ (reference sequence). This CDR3 region has 13 residues. Trimming took off 1 base at V and 6 bases at J, with 8 bases between the two ends. The DNA of the CDR3 is TGTGCCAGCAGCTTAGAGGACGACGATACGCAGTATTTT. It yields the protein CASSLEDDDTQYF.

This clonotype has more than one count but fewer than ten. V usage is TRBV18 and J usage is TRBJ2-5; tentatively, D is TRBD1 (6 bases). CDR1 and CDR2 (germline): KGHSH, LQKENI. This CDR3 spans 16 amino acids. V was pared by 2 bases and J by 2 bases, with 15 bases between. CDR3 sequence reads: CASSPTGTPSQETQYF. The CDR3 DNA is TGTGCCAGCTCACCAACCGGGACACCATCTCAAGAGACCCAGTACTTC.

There are a few counts of this clonotype. The genes are TRBV19 and TRBJ1-2; TRBD1 is a possible D gene (5 bases). The V end was cut by 3 bases, the J end by 7 bases, with 9 bases between. The CDR3 covers 12 residues. Germline-derived CDR1 and CDR2 are LNHDA and SQIVND (reference sequence). The CDR3 sequence: CASSIEGLGYTF. In DNA form, the CDR3 reads TGTGCCAGTAGTATCGAGGGGCTTGGCTACACCTTC.

The CDR3 region is CATSDFRGAYNEQFF. The CDR3 DNA reads as TGTGCCACCAGTGATTTTCGGGGTGCCTACAATGAGCAGTTCTTC. The chain links TRBV24-1 to TRBJ2-1, with a possible D match to TRBD2 (5 bases). Germline CDR1 and CDR2: KGHDR and SFDVKD. CDR3 length: 15 residues. The germline V and J ends were trimmed by 1 base and 2 bases, with 8 bases remaining between them.

This clonotype was found a few times. The rearrangement joins TRBV2 to TRBJ2-2; D may be TRBD2 (5 bases). Deletions cut 5 bases from V and 4 bases from J, with 11 bases between. The CDR3 runs to 14 residues. The germline CDR1 and CDR2 sequences are SNHLY and FYNNEI. The chain's CDR3 is CASSPEGFTGELFF. The DNA for the CDR3 is TGTGCCAGCAGTCCCGAGGGTTTCACCGGGGAGCTGTTTTTT. Filled out from reference TRBV2 and TRBJ2-2, the complete variable domain reads EPEVTQTPSHQVTQMGQEVILRCVPISNHLYFYWYRQILGQKVEFLVSFYNNEISEKSEIFDDQFSVERPDGSNFTLKIRSTKLEDSAMYFCASSPEGFTGELFFGEGSRLTVL.

This clonotype was detected only a few times. The genes are TRBV27 and TRBJ2-5; D gene ambiguous. The DNA end is a closer match to TRBJ2-7, so the J assignment may be wrong. Germline-derived CDR1 and CDR2 are MNHEY and SMNVEV (reference sequence). This CDR3 comprises 14 residues. In DNA, the CDR3 is TGTGCCAGCAGTTTATCCCCCGGTGCTTACGAGCAGTACTTC. Its translation is CASSLSPGAYEQYF.

This clonotype was seen ten or more times. The chain carries TRBV7-8 and TRBJ2-7, with 7 bases lining up with TRBD2. The CDR3 covers 13 residues. Germline CDR1 reads SGHVS; CDR2 reads FQNEAQ. V trimming: 6 bases; J trimming: 2 bases; junction bases outside the gene matches: 4. The CDR3 nucleotides are TGTGCCAGCAGTGGGAGGGTTGCCTACGAGCAGTACTTC. Protein sequence: CASSGRVAYEQYF.

The rearrangement links TRBV7-9 to TRBJ1-1; D unresolved. Germline V gene lookup returns CDR1 SEHNR and CDR2 FQNEAQ (reference sequence). V lost 1 base and J lost 10, with 13 bases in between. The CDR3 contains 13 residues. CDR3 in DNA: TGTGCCAGCAGCTTAGGTGACTCCCCTGGAGCTTTCTTT. Amino acids: CASSLGDSPGAFF.

The table lists this clonotype with a few counts. The gene calls are TRBV29-1 and TRBJ2-5; TRBD1 matches at 7 bases. The J call could be wrong; TRBJ2-7 is a better fit for the DNA end. The CDR3 totals 13 residues. The V gene's germline CDR1 is SQVTM and CDR2 ANQGSEA. The CDR3 protein is CSVGWDSSGEQYF. The CDR3 region has the DNA TGCAGCGTTGGTTGGGACAGTTCGGGCGAGCAGTACTTC.

The sample holds a few counts of this clonotype. Sequence at one end of the junction differs from germline and may be a read error. The V gene is TRBV11-2, the J gene TRBJ2-5; 13 bases align to TRBD2. The CDR3 has 15 residues. The germline CDR1 and CDR2 sequences are SGHAT and FQNNGV. The CDR3 region is CASSLGTSGTETQYF. In DNA, the CDR3 is TGTGCCAGCAGTTTAGGGACTAGCGGGACAGAGACCCAGTACTTC.

This sequence joins TRBV20-1 and TRBJ1-1; D remains unclear. The V and J ends lost 6 bases and 0 bases respectively, with 14 bases between them. Germline loops: CDR1 DFQATT, CDR2 SNEGSKA (reference sequence). The CDR3 length is 14 residues. CDR3 DNA sequence: TGCAGTGCCATCCGAGGCGGTCTGAACACTGAAGCTTTCTTT. It is translated as CSAIRGGLNTEAFF.

This clonotype has just one count. The V and J genes are TRBV6-2 or TRBV6-3 and TRBJ2-1; the D call may be TRBD1 or TRBD2 (6 bases each). The V end lost 10 bases, the J end lost 5 bases, and 21 bases lay between the germline ends. This CDR3 spans 15 amino acids. Germline V gives CDR1 MNHEY, CDR2 SVGEGT. The CDR3 bases are TGTGCCATCCAACGTGGGGGGCCGAGAGACAATGAGCAGTTCTTC. Its translation is CAIQRGGPRDNEQFF.

This clonotype showed up just a few times. In nucleotides, the CDR3 is TGTGCCAGCAGCCAACTCCTAGCGAGAAACACCGGGGAGCTGTTTTTT. Translated: CASSQLLARNTGELFF. This chain links TRBV3-1 with TRBJ2-2; D might be TRBD2 (6 bases). Trimming removed 2 bases from V and 2 bases from J, with 12 bases in between. This CDR3 contains 16 residues. Germline V lookup: CDR1 LGHDT, CDR2 YNNKEL (reference sequence).

J is TRBJ2-5 and V is TRBV10-2; 7 bases are a match to TRBD2. The CDR3 has 16 residues. Germline trimming cut 0 bases from V and 5 bases from J; bases unmatched to any gene: 9. The germline CDR1 and CDR2 sequences are WSHSY and SAAADI. The DNA for the CDR3 is TGCGCCAGCAGTGAGTCAGGCGGGGGATGGGGCGAGACCCAGTACTTC. Amino acids: CASSESGGGWGETQYF.

The chain carries TRBV11-2 and TRBJ1-5; D remains unclear. V gave up 0 bases and J gave up 6 bases, with 6 bases separating them. CDR1 SGHAT and CDR2 FQNNGV come from the germline V gene. The CDR3 sequence is 13 residues long. The CDR3 region is CASSLDPGQPQHF. In DNA form, the CDR3 reads TGTGCCAGCAGCTTAGATCCGGGTCAGCCCCAGCATTTT.

The chain joins TRBV3-1 to TRBJ2-7; TRBD1 agrees at 8 bases. CDR1 and CDR2 from the germline V gene are LGHDT and YNNKEL (reference sequence). The CDR3 is made up of 15 amino acids. The V gene end was trimmed by 0 bases and the J gene end by 3 bases; junction bases not matched to a gene: 4. CDR3 DNA: TGTGCCAGCAGCCAAGATATCACAGGGGGCTACGAGCAGTACTTC. This encodes CASSQDITGGYEQYF.

This chain uses TRBV7-2 with TRBJ2-4; D is undetermined. Germline V gives CDR1 SGHTA, CDR2 FQGNSA. The CDR3 is made up of 15 amino acids. Trimming removed 3 bases at V and 2 bases at J, with 11 bases between. The CDR3 sequence is CASSLTDGSKNIQYF. As DNA, the CDR3 is TGTGCCAGCAGCTTGACCGACGGGTCCAAAAACATTCAGTACTTC.